Reported below is one T cell receptor beta chain. Original processing notes: Amplification of reference gene primers provided the estimated nucleated cell counts. Sequencing was performed with immunoSEQ multiplex PCR; in TCRdb, only in-frame clones are kept and a portion is missing. V, J and clone size are taken as reported in that table, and D and trimming were inferred from the DNA itself. The table has roughly 93,000 clones, roughly 80% seen once. Looked up from germline, CDR1 is KGHSH and CDR2 is LQKENI. CDR3 length: 13 amino acids. Trimming stripped 6 bases from V and 5 bases from J, with 13 bases between. This sample is part of a study of blood T cell repertoires in COVID-19.

The rearrangement links TRBV18 to TRBJ1-1; D perhaps matches TRBD1 (6 bases). The sample taken for sequencing was peripheral blood. The clonotype comes from a woman of 80 years or more with acute or convalescent COVID-19. The CDR3 DNA is TGTGCCAGCTCCCGGGGGGGGCCGACTGAAGCTTTCTTT. Encoded protein: CASSRGGPTEAFF. Full variable domain (missing parts from reference TRBV18 and TRBJ1-1): NAGVMQNPRHLVRRRGQEARLRCSPMKGHSHVYWYRQLPEEGLKFMVYLQKENIIDESGMPKERFSAEFPKEGPSILRIQQVVRGDSAAYFCASSRGGPTEAFFGQGTRLTVV.